This TCR beta chain was captured in a study of shared clonotypes between healthy human individuals. Overall study findings and caveats: Non-shared clonotypes were found to have lower generation probabilities than the clonotypes that were shared by all four of the sorted-subset donors. Across a handful of donors, naive CD4 shared about 5%, naive CD8 around 4%, memory CD4 approximately 2.5%, memory CD8 about 0.4%.

The repertoire was sequenced with immunoSEQ multiplex PCR; TCRdb's copy has only in-frame clones and lacks some. The table lists approximately 1,000,000 clones, 75% to 85% of them singletons. CDR1 and CDR2 (germline): MNHEY, SVGAGI. The CDR3 is 14 amino acids. V shed 5 bases and J 5 bases; nucleotides not matched to a gene: 9. Regarding this clone: Its antigen is unidentified.

The sequence derives from a man younger than 35 in good health. Some clones in this sample may be carry-over from other donors' samples. The material sequenced was memory CD4+ T cells from PBMCs. The subset was: CD45RA-negative fraction. The J gene is TRBJ2-7, the V gene TRBV6-5, with 7 bases that match TRBD2. The CDR3 DNA reads as TGTGCCAGCAGTGAAACCGCGGGAGCCCACGAGCAGTACTTC. Protein product: CASSETAGAHEQYF.